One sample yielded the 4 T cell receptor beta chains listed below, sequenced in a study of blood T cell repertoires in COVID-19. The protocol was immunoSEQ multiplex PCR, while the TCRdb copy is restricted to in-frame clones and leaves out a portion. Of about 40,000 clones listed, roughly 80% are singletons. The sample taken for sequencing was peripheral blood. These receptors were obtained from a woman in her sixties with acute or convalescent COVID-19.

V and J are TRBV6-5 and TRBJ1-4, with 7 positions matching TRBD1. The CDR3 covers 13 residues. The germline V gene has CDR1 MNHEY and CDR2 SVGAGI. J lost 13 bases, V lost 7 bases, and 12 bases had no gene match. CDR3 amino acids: CASTLTQGMGLFF. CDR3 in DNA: TGTGCCAGCACCCTGACACAGGGGATGGGACTGTTTTTT.

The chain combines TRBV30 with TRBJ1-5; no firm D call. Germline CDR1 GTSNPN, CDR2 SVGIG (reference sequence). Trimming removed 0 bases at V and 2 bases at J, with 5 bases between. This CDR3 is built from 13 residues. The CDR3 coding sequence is TGTGCCTGGAGTGTGTCAGGCAATCAGCCCCAGCATTTT. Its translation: CAWSVSGNQPQHF.

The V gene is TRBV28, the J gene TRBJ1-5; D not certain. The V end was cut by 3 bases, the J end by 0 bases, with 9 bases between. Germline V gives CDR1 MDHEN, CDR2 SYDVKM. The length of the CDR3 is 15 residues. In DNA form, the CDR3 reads TGTGCCAGCAGTTTCATGAGGAATAGCAATCAGCCCCAGCATTTT. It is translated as CASSFMRNSNQPQHF.

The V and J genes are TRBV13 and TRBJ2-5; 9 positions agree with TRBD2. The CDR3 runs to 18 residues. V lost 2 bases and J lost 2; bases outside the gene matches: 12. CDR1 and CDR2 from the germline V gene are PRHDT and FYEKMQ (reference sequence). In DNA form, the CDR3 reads TGTGCCAGCAGCTTAAAGCTTCGGACTAGCGACTGGCAAGAGACCCAGTACTTC. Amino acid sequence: CASSLKLRTSDWQETQYF. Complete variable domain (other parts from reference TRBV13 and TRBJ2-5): AAGVIQSPRHLIKEKRETATLKCYPIPRHDTVYWYQQGPGQDPQFLISFYEKMQSDKGSIPDRFSAQQFSDYHSELNMSSLELGDSALYFCASSLKLRTSDWQETQYFGPGTRLLVL.